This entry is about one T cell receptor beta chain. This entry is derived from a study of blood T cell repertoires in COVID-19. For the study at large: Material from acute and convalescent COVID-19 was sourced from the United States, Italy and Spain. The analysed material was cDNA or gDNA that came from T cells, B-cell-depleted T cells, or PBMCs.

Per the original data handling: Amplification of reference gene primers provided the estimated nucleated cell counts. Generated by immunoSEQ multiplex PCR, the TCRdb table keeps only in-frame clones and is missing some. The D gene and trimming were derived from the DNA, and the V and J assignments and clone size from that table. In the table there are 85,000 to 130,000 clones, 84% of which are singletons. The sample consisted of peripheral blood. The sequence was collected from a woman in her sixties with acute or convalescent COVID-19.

CDR3 in amino acids: CASSLEWAGGKIWETQYF. The CDR3 DNA follows: TGTGCCAGCAGCTTAGAATGGGCAGGGGGCAAAATTTGGGAGACCCAGTACTTC. This chain uses TRBV7-2 with TRBJ2-5, with 8 bases aligning to TRBD1. This CDR3 spans 18 amino acids. The V segment lost 1 base and the J segment 5 bases; nucleotides outside the gene matches: 15. Per the germline V gene, CDR1 is SGHTA and CDR2 is FQGNSA.